The sequence of this T cell receptor (beta chain) was determined in a study of lymphopenia after photon versus proton radiotherapy. This CDR3 has 17 residues. Per germline, CDR1 SNHLY and CDR2 FYNNEI. The V end lost 7 bases, the J end lost 0 bases, and 16 bases lay between the germline ends. Profiled with immunoSEQ multiplex PCR; TCRdb holds only in-frame clones, not every one. The repertoire includes about 30,000 clones, roughly 90% of them detected once, and 5.5% to 7.5% sits in the top ten. The origin of this receptor is a woman in her fifties or sixties with pancreatic cancer. The chain employs TRBV2 and TRBJ2-6; no reliable D call. This sample comprised peripheral blood, obtained from a patient treated with photon-based radiotherapy. The CDR3, as DNA: TGTGCCAGCACCGCCATTGACCTCCTCTCTGGGGCCAACGTCCTGACTTTC. Amino acid sequence: CASTAIDLLSGANVLTF. Supplemented by reference TRBV2 and TRBJ2-6, the full variable domain reads EPEVTQTPSHQVTQMGQEVILRCVPISNHLYFYWYRQILGQKVEFLVSFYNNEISEKSEIFDDQFSVERPDGSNFTLKIRSTKLEDSAMYFCASTAIDLLSGANVLTFGAGSRLTVL.